The clone carrying this TCR beta chain was seen at least ten times. What it binds is not known. TCRdb re-called the 5' RACE reads through MiXCR, storing one row per CDR3 protein. The repertoire consists of under 50,000 distinct CDR3 sequences, with roughly 5.6% occurring once and the leading ten covering less than 30%. These data belong to a study of spatial heterogeneity in lung cancer. Overall study: Each time, sequencing found more beta-chain sequences than alpha-chain sequences. The study observed each unique TCR and UMI combination more than ten times on average in raw reads. Points from the study as a whole: Circulating ubiquitous expanded tumor TCRs were observed more frequently at resection than at follow-up.

The CDR3 has 15 amino acids. Trimming stripped 3 bases from V and 2 bases from J, with 10 bases between. Time point denoted: sample taken at primary tumor resection. Sequencing was performed on whole RNA extracted from tumor and nontumor lung tissue, or from frozen PBMC, and the material was left unsorted. The donor group consisted of 72 patients who had untreated, early-stage non-small cell lung cancer. The chain is built from TRBV12-3 or TRBV12-4 and TRBJ2-2; TRBD1 might be the D (6 bases). The sequence was collected from a female donor with early-stage non-small cell lung cancer. Sequenced here: PBMCs, sampled at surgery. CDR3 in DNA: TGTGCCAGCAGTTTCGACAGGTCCAACACCGGGGAGCTGTTTTTT. Translation: CASSFDRSNTGELFF.